The 6 T cell receptor beta chains below come from one sample, sequenced in a study of blood T cell repertoires in COVID-19 (dated by TCRdb to 2018 to 2021). The method behind the library was the immunoSEQ multiplex PCR assay. TCRdb re-hosts the immuneACCESS table, in-frame sequences only. Its copies lack some clones; in the studies checked, an unresolved V gene accounts for under half of them, and the cause for the rest is not known. The sample table shows hundreds of thousands of clones, and around nine tenths are seen once. The ten largest clones capture roughly 0.7% of the sample. Source material: peripheral blood. The receptors originated from a man aged 35 to 55 with acute or convalescent COVID-19.

The J gene is TRBJ1-2, the V gene TRBV5-1; TRBD1 matches 9 bases. The V and J ends lost 4 bases and 6 bases, in that order; junction bases with no gene match: 13. This CDR3 spans 16 amino acids. Per the germline V gene, CDR1 is SGHRS and CDR2 is YFSETQ. CDR3 in amino acids: CASSGGQGATMDGYTF. The CDR3 DNA follows: TGCGCCAGCAGCGGGGGACAGGGCGCTACTATGGATGGCTACACCTTC.

This chain connects TRBV27 to TRBJ2-1; D remains ambiguous. V was pared by 3 bases and J by 6 bases, with 9 bases between. The CDR3 totals 13 residues. Germline lookup yields CDR1 MNHEY and CDR2 SMNVEV (reference sequence). CDR3 residues: CASSFTSRNEQFF. CDR3 nucleotides: TGTGCCAGCAGTTTCACGTCGCGCAATGAGCAGTTCTTC.

This chain uses TRBV6-2 or TRBV6-3 with TRBJ2-7; tentatively, D is TRBD2 (6 bases). Germline V gene lookup returns CDR1 MNHEY and CDR2 SVGEGT. The CDR3 has 15 amino acids. Trimming pared 7 bases from V and 7 bases from J, leaving 23 bases between. The CDR3 DNA sequence: TGTGCCAGCACCCCGGTAGTAGGCGGGATCGAGGAGCAGTACTTC. The encoded protein is CASTPVVGGIEEQYF.

Note on this clone: This probably arose from a read error, given a far larger clone one base away. The chain couples TRBV11-2 to TRBJ1-1, with a tentative D call TRBD1 (5 bases). This CDR3 contains 13 residues. Germline values: CDR1 SGHAT, CDR2 FQNNGV. V lost 2 bases to trimming and J lost 1 base, with 5 bases between them. The CDR3 loop reads CASSLTGNTEAFF. For the CDR3, the DNA is TGTGCCAGCAGCTTAACAGGGAACACTGAAGCTTTCTTT.

V and J are TRBV6-5 and TRBJ1-2, with D possibly TRBD1 on 6 matching bases. Trimming pared 6 bases from V and 2 bases from J, leaving 13 bases between. Germline loops: CDR1 MNHEY, CDR2 SVGAGI. The CDR3 is 14 residues long. CDR3 coding DNA: TGTGCCAGCAGCGCCATCCAGGGGAACTATGGCTACACCTTC. Encoded protein: CASSAIQGNYGYTF.

This clone was seen just once. This chain joins TRBV3-1 (or the pseudogene TRBV3-2) and TRBJ1-5, with D perhaps matching TRBD1 (5 bases). The length of the CDR3 is 15 residues. Trimming removed 4 bases at V and 6 bases at J, with 16 bases between. Germline V gives CDR1 LGHDT, CDR2 YNNKEL (reference sequence). CDR3 region: CASSPMGGIGQPQHF. CDR3 DNA: TGTGCCAGCAGCCCCATGGGGGGGATCGGTCAGCCCCAGCATTTT.